A single sample gave rise to the 19 T cell receptor beta chains below, sequenced in a study of cytomegalovirus exposure and HLA in healthy donors (TCRdb year 2017). The library was made by the immunoSEQ multiplex PCR assay. Drawn from immuneACCESS, this table holds only the in-frame rearrangements with V and J called that TCRdb kept. Clones are partly lost; checked studies trace under half to an unresolved V gene and leave the rest unexplained. This sample is represented by approximately 160,000 clones; roughly nine tenths of them were singletons. The ten top clones hold roughly 3% of the sample. Sequences were obtained from PBMCs. The receptor source for this set is a woman aged 18 to 35 in good health and CMV-seropositive.

Concerning this clone: This sample also contains other DNA sequences that code for the same CDR3. The genes are TRBV18 and TRBJ2-5; TRBD1 might be the D (6 bases). Per the germline V gene, CDR1 is KGHSH and CDR2 is LQKENI. With 1 base removed from V and 2 bases from J, the gap between germline ends came to 8 bases. The CDR3 sequence is 14 residues long. The CDR3 bases are TGTGCCAGCTCACCACGGACAGAGCAAGAGACCCAGTACTTC. Translating it yields CASSPRTEQETQYF.

The gene calls are TRBV12-5 and TRBJ2-3, with TRBD2 matching 13 bases. CDR1 and CDR2 (germline): LGHNT, FRNRAP. V shed 0 bases and J 14 bases; nucleotides not matched to a gene: 5. CDR3 length equals 14 residues. The CDR3 DNA sequence: TGTGCTAGTGGTTTGGTAACTAGCGGGGGGGCCCGGTATTTT. Translated, it gives CASGLVTSGGARYF.

This rearrangement joins TRBV4-1 to TRBJ2-1; tentatively, D is TRBD2 (6 bases). The CDR3 spans 16 residues. Deletions cut 1 base from V and 0 bases from J, with 10 bases between. From germline, CDR1 is MGHRA and CDR2 YSYEKL. The CDR3, as DNA: TGCGCCAGCAGCCAAGGGGGACTCCGCTCCTACAATGAGCAGTTCTTC. Residues: CASSQGGLRSYNEQFF.

The chain uses TRBV30 and TRBJ2-1, with a possible D match to TRBD2 (6 bases). This CDR3 is built from 14 residues. In germline, CDR1 is GTSNPN, CDR2 SVGIG (reference sequence). The V and J ends lost 2 bases and 3 bases respectively, with 11 bases between them. The chain's CDR3 is CAWSLGGGYNEQFF. CDR3 DNA: TGTGCCTGGAGTTTGGGGGGAGGCTACAATGAGCAGTTCTTC.

The chain is built from TRBV30 and TRBJ1-3, with 8 nucleotides matching TRBD1. The CDR3 sequence is 14 residues long. Looked up from germline, CDR1 is GTSNPN and CDR2 is SVGIG (reference sequence). Trimming removed 4 bases from V and 1 base from J; junction bases left unmatched: 3. The CDR3 coding sequence is TGTGCCTGGACTCGGACAGGGTCTGGAAACACCATATATTTT. As protein: CAWTRTGSGNTIYF.

The chain links TRBV5-5 to TRBJ2-5; D may be TRBD2 (6 bases). Trimming took off 9 bases at V and 3 bases at J, with 18 bases between the two ends. The CDR3 extends over 14 amino acids. Germline CDR1 reads SGHKS; CDR2 reads YYEKEE (reference sequence). The CDR3 sequence: CATTAGHVKETQYF. In DNA form, the CDR3 reads TGTGCCACCACCGCGGGGCATGTAAAAGAGACCCAGTACTTC.

This chain joins TRBV6-6 and TRBJ1-2, with 8 bases lining up with TRBD1. This CDR3 is built from 14 residues. The V and J ends lost 2 bases and 3 bases, in that order; junction bases with no gene match: 2. CDR1 is MNHNY and CDR2 is SVGAGI in the germline V gene (reference sequence). As DNA, the CDR3 is TGTGCCAGCAGTTACGCGGACAGGGACTATGGCTACACCTTC. Translating it yields CASSYADRDYGYTF.

CDR3: CAITGTSATPLHF. The CDR3 coding sequence is TGTGCCATTACCGGGACAAGCGCGACACCCCTCCACTTT. This chain uses TRBV10-3 with TRBJ1-6; D is possibly TRBD1 (6 bases). There are 13 residues in the CDR3. V was pared by 9 bases and J by 11 bases, with 17 bases between. The germline CDR1 and CDR2 sequences are ENHRY and SYGVKD.

J is TRBJ1-2 and V is TRBV28; D remains ambiguous. The CDR3 loop spans 15 amino acids. Germline V gene lookup returns CDR1 MDHEN and CDR2 SYDVKM. Trimming left V 6 bases short and J 5 bases short, with 19 bases between. CDR3 DNA sequence: TGTGCCAGCAGCGTCCAAATGGGCCGGAGGTATGGCTACACCTTC. Protein product: CASSVQMGRRYGYTF.

This clone came up once. The chain recombines TRBV27 with TRBJ2-3, with 12 positions matching TRBD1. V shed 5 bases, J shed 1 base, and the junction held 7 bases outside the gene matches. CDR3 size: 17 residues. Germline V gene sequence: CDR1 MNHEY, CDR2 SMNVEV (reference sequence). CDR3 residues: CASSPWGTGGRTDTQYF. The CDR3 DNA sequence: TGTGCCAGCAGTCCCTGGGGGACAGGGGGCCGCACAGATACGCAGTATTTT.

The V and J genes are TRBV7-9 and TRBJ1-4; TRBD1 matches at 10 bases. The CDR3 is 16 residues long. The V segment lost 1 base and the J segment 2 bases; nucleotides outside the gene matches: 1. The germline CDR1 and CDR2 sequences are SEHNR and FQNEAQ (reference sequence). CDR3 DNA: TGTGCCAGCAGCTTAGGACAGGGGGCGACTAATGAAAAACTGTTTTTT. Translating it yields CASSLGQGATNEKLFF.

V is TRBV7-9 and J is TRBJ1-2, with 9 nucleotides matching TRBD1. Germline V lookup: CDR1 SEHNR, CDR2 FQNEAQ (reference sequence). CDR3 size: 14 residues. With V trimmed by 6 bases and J by 4 bases, 6 bases remained unmatched. This chain's CDR3 is CASSRDREGYGYTF. The CDR3 nucleotides are TGTGCCAGCAGTCGGGACAGGGAAGGCTATGGCTACACCTTC. Filled out from reference TRBV7-9 and TRBJ1-2, the complete variable domain reads DTGVSQNPRHKITKRGQNVTFRCDPISEHNRLYWYRQTLGQGPEFLTYFQNEAQLEKSRLLSDRFSAERPKGSFSTLEIQRTEQGDSAMYLCASSRDREGYGYTFGSGTRLTVV.

Written as DNA, the CDR3 is TGTGCCAGCCTCAAGGGACAGGGTGGGAACACCATATATTTT. Amino acid sequence: CASLKGQGGNTIYF. This sequence joins TRBV7-8 and TRBJ1-3, with 9 positions matching TRBD1. Germline CDR1 and CDR2: SGHVS and FQNEAQ. Losses at the gene ends were 8 bases for V and 7 bases for J; bases not matched to a gene: 9. There are 14 residues in the CDR3.

Only one count was recorded for this clone. This chain connects TRBV6-1 to TRBJ1-2; 7 nucleotides match TRBD1. CDR1 and CDR2 (germline): MNHNS, SASEGT. J lost 7 bases, V lost 6 bases, and 8 bases had no gene match. This CDR3 contains 13 residues. The CDR3 region is CASSQGETFGYTF. The CDR3 DNA follows: TGTGCCAGCAGCCAGGGGGAAACTTTTGGCTACACCTTC.

Only a few counts were recorded for this clone. This sequence joins TRBV4-1 and TRBJ2-7; TRBD2 agrees at 7 bases. This CDR3 has 19 amino acids. V lost 8 bases and J lost 4; bases outside the gene matches: 26. The germline V gene encodes CDR1 MGHRA and CDR2 YSYEKL. DNA of the CDR3: TGCGCCAGCTCTACCGGGACGGGGAATCCGGCGGGGGATTCGTACGAGCAGTACTTC. Protein sequence: CASSTGTGNPAGDSYEQYF.

The V and J genes are TRBV28 and TRBJ2-7; D may be TRBD1 (6 bases). With 6 bases removed from V and 5 bases from J, the gap between germline ends came to 14 bases. The CDR3 length is 13 residues. From germline, CDR1 is MDHEN and CDR2 SYDVKM. The DNA for the CDR3 is TGTGCCAGCAGGCGACAGGCTAGGGACGAGCAGTACTTC. It yields the protein CASRRQARDEQYF. Together with reference TRBV28 and TRBJ2-7, the CDR3 gives the full variable domain: DVKVTQSSRYLVKRTGEKVFLECVQDMDHENMFWYRQDPGLGLRLIYFSYDVKMKEKGDIPEGYSVSREKKERFSLILESASTNQTSMYLCASRRQARDEQYFGPGTRLTVT.

The chain couples TRBV7-2 to TRBJ1-2, with TRBD1 matching 9 bases. With V trimmed by 7 bases and J by 6 bases, 12 bases remained unmatched. CDR1 is SGHTA and CDR2 is FQGNSA in the germline V gene. This CDR3 contains 15 residues. CDR3 sequence reads: CASTKDRGNGNGYTF. In DNA form, the CDR3 reads TGTGCCAGCACCAAGGACAGGGGTAACGGTAATGGCTACACCTTC.

CDR3 nucleotide sequence: TGTGCCAGTCGGAGGGATGATCAACTCTCGGAAGCTTTCTTT. Residues: CASRRDDQLSEAFF. This chain uses TRBV19 with TRBJ1-1; D gene unclear. Germline CDR1 is LNHDA and CDR2 is SQIVND (reference sequence). CDR3 length: 14 amino acids. Trimming removed 8 bases from V and 8 bases from J, with 21 bases in between. Supplemented by reference TRBV19 and TRBJ1-1, the full variable domain reads DGGITQSPKYLFRKEGQNVTLSCEQNLNHDAMYWYRQDPGQGLRLIYYSQIVNDFQKGDIAEGYSVSREKKESFPLTVTSAQKNPTAFYLCASRRDDQLSEAFFGQGTRLTVV.

J is TRBJ1-2 and V is TRBV30; D unresolved. Trimming took 3 bases from V and 3 from J, leaving 11 bases between them. The CDR3 runs 13 residues. In germline, CDR1 is GTSNPN, CDR2 SVGIG (reference sequence). DNA for the CDR3: TGTGCCTGGAGCCCGGGGATCGACTATGGCTACACCTTC. This sequence encodes CAWSPGIDYGYTF.